These 32 T cell receptor beta chains were all obtained from the same sample, sequenced in a study of spatial heterogeneity in lung cancer. TCRdb reanalysed the 5' RACE reads using MiXCR and keeps one entry per CDR3 protein. In the table there are about 120,000 distinct CDR3 sequences, 9.5% to 15% of which are singletons. The time point: blood at routine non-recurrence follow-up after resection. Sequencing covered unsorted whole RNA taken from tumor, nontumor lung or frozen PBMC. The material was PBMCs, obtained at follow-up. The receptors shown here come from a male donor with early-stage non-small cell lung cancer.

The chain links TRBV29-1 to TRBJ1-2; TRBD1 is a possible D gene (5 bases). Trimming took 6 bases from V and 2 from J, leaving 10 bases between them. This CDR3 has 12 amino acids. Germline CDR1 and CDR2: SQVTM and ANQGSEA. The CDR3 loop is CSVTWGNYGYTF. CDR3 bases: TGCAGCGTGACTTGGGGGAACTATGGCTACACCTTC.

The chain recombines TRBV11-3 with TRBJ2-1; TRBD2 agrees at 7 bases. CDR1 is SGHNT and CDR2 is YENEEA in the germline V gene. V dropped 5 bases and J dropped 0; count of bases not matched to a gene: 13. There are 18 residues in the CDR3. The CDR3 nucleotides read TGTGCCAGCAGCCCTGGGTGGCAGGCGGGAGACTCCTACAATGAGCAGTTCTTC. Translated, it gives CASSPGWQAGDSYNEQFF.

This clonotype has more than one count but fewer than ten. The V gene is TRBV6-2 or TRBV6-3, the J gene TRBJ2-1; D unresolved. This CDR3 contains 16 residues. Germline CDR1 MNHEY, CDR2 SVGEGT. V shed 6 bases and J shed 1 base, with 16 bases lying between them. The CDR3 sequence is CASRSRFQGSYNEQFF. The DNA of the CDR3 is TGTGCCAGCAGGAGCCGGTTCCAAGGGTCCTACAATGAGCAGTTCTTC.

This clonotype showed up just a few times. This chain joins TRBV15 and TRBJ2-1; no clear D. This CDR3 has 13 amino acids. V dropped 5 bases and J dropped 5 bases, with 10 bases sitting between them. Germline V gene data show CDR1 as LNHNV and CDR2 as YYDKDF (reference sequence). The DNA for the CDR3 is TGTGCCACCAGCCGCAACTTGGACAATGAGCAGTTCTTC. Its protein is CATSRNLDNEQFF. The full variable domain, in which reference TRBV15 and TRBJ2-1 provide the parts outside the CDR3, is DAMVIQNPRYQVTQFGKPVTLSCSQTLNHNVMYWYQQKSSQAPKLLFHYYDKDFNNEADTPDNFQSRRPNTSFCFLDIRSPGLGDTAMYLCATSRNLDNEQFFGPGTRLTVL.

This clonotype has only a few counts. The chain combines TRBV24-1 with TRBJ2-5; a possible D gene is TRBD2 (6 bases). This CDR3 contains 13 residues. Trimming took 9 bases from V and 4 from J, leaving 14 bases between them. The germline V gene encodes CDR1 KGHDR and CDR2 SFDVKD. CDR3 DNA sequence: TGTGCCACCGGGCAGCCCGGGGGAGAGACCCAGTACTTC. The encoded protein is CATGQPGGETQYF.

The table lists this clonotype with a few counts. The chain combines TRBV24-1 with TRBJ2-2; D could derive from TRBD1 or TRBD2 (5 bases each). This CDR3 has 16 residues. Per the germline V gene, CDR1 is KGHDR and CDR2 is SFDVKD. V dropped 3 bases and J dropped 2 bases, with 12 bases sitting between them. The CDR3 spells CATSDPGDGNTGELFF. CDR3 DNA sequence: TGTGCCACCAGTGATCCTGGGGACGGAAACACCGGGGAGCTGTTTTTT.

A few counts support this clonotype. The V call is TRBV7-9, the J call TRBJ1-1, with 8 bases lining up with TRBD1. This CDR3 contains 15 residues. Germline V lookup: CDR1 SEHNR, CDR2 FQNEAQ (reference sequence). Trimming took 3 bases from V and 5 from J; bases not matched to a gene: 8. The CDR3 nucleotides read TGTGCCAGCAGCTTTCTGTACAGGGGGAAGACTGAAGCTTTCTTT. Translation: CASSFLYRGKTEAFF.

The chain is built from TRBV2 and TRBJ2-7, with D perhaps matching TRBD2 (5 bases). Deletions cut 9 bases from V and 6 bases from J, with 18 bases between. Germline V CDR1 and CDR2: SNHLY, FYNNEI. This CDR3 contains 13 residues. CDR3 protein: CARTTVQGGEQYF. In nucleotides, the CDR3 is TGTGCCAGAACTACAGTGCAAGGAGGCGAGCAGTACTTC.

This clonotype was counted between two and nine times. This chain connects TRBV4-1 to TRBJ1-5, with a weak D call TRBD1 (5 bases). Trimming took 1 base from V and 7 from J, leaving 17 bases between them. CDR1 and CDR2 (germline): MGHRA, YSYEKL. There are 16 residues in the CDR3. In DNA form, the CDR3 reads TGCGCCAGCAGCCAAGGCTCCCGGGACTACATACAGCCCCAGCATTTT. Its protein is CASSQGSRDYIQPQHF.

This chain joins TRBV5-6 and TRBJ1-2, with D perhaps matching TRBD1 (6 bases). With 4 bases removed from V and 2 bases from J, the gap between germline ends came to 15 bases. This CDR3 comprises 15 residues. Germline V gene data show CDR1 as SGHDT and CDR2 as YYEEEE. CDR3 protein: CASSQINRANYGYTF. DNA for the CDR3: TGTGCCAGCAGCCAAATTAACAGGGCCAACTATGGCTACACCTTC.

The rearrangement links TRBV29-1 to TRBJ2-1; 9 nucleotides align to TRBD1. J gave up 5 bases and V 7 bases, and 3 bases lay outside the gene matches. Germline V gene lookup returns CDR1 SQVTM and CDR2 ANQGSEA. This CDR3 has 12 amino acids. The CDR3, as DNA: TGCAGCGCCGGGACAGGGAACAATGAGCAGTTCTTC. This gives the protein CSAGTGNNEQFF.

V usage is TRBV6-5 and J usage is TRBJ2-7; 11 bases are shared with TRBD1. Unmatched junction bases numbered 6, after V lost 6 bases and J lost 5 bases. Looked up from germline, CDR1 is MNHEY and CDR2 is SVGAGI. The CDR3 runs 14 residues. CDR3 region: CASRRTGGRDEQYF. In DNA, the CDR3 is TGTGCCAGCAGACGGACAGGGGGCAGAGACGAGCAGTACTTC.

At least ten counts were recorded for this clonotype. V usage is TRBV10-3 and J usage is TRBJ2-3, with 9 bases identical to TRBD2. Germline CDR1 ENHRY, CDR2 SYGVKD. This CDR3 region has 14 residues. Trimming removed 7 bases from V and 6 bases from J; junction bases left unmatched: 8. The CDR3 loop is CAIKAGGPADTQYF. CDR3 coding DNA: TGTGCCATCAAGGCGGGGGGGCCCGCGGATACGCAGTATTTT.

Many counts were recorded for this clonotype. The chain joins TRBV6-5 to TRBJ1-5; D uncertain. Germline V lookup: CDR1 MNHEY, CDR2 SVGAGI. V was pared by 6 bases and J by 1 base, with 10 bases between. The CDR3 is 14 residues long. CDR3 nucleotide sequence: TGTGCCAGCAGCAATCTAGGGAGCAATCAGCCCCAGCATTTT. It encodes CASSNLGSNQPQHF.

V is TRBV5-1 and J is TRBJ2-3; possible D gene TRBD2, 6 bases. This CDR3 has 16 amino acids. CDR1 SGHRS and CDR2 YFSETQ come from the germline V gene. Trimming took 0 bases from V and 6 from J, leaving 17 bases between them. CDR3 bases: TGCGCCAGCAGCTTGGATCGGCCTGGAGGGTTGGATACGCAGTATTTT. It encodes CASSLDRPGGLDTQYF.

The V and J genes are TRBV11-3 and TRBJ2-1, with 13 bases lining up with TRBD2. The germline V gene has CDR1 SGHNT and CDR2 YENEEA. CDR3 length equals 16 residues. V lost 4 bases, J lost 6 bases, and 6 bases stayed unmatched. CDR3 sequence (DNA): TGTGCCAGCAGCTCCCCGACTAGCGGGGGGAGCAATGAGCAGTTCTTC. It is translated as CASSSPTSGGSNEQFF. The variable domain in full, completed from reference TRBV11-3 and TRBJ2-1, reads EAGVVQSPRYKIIEKKQPVAFWCNPISGHNTLYWYLQNLGQGPELLIRYENEEAVDDSQLPKDRFSAERLKGVDSTLKIQPAELGDSAVYLCASSSPTSGGSNEQFFGPGTRLTVL.

This clonotype was counted only a few times. V gene TRBV20-1 combines with J gene TRBJ1-5; D is uncertain. V lost 1 base, J lost 2 bases, and 9 bases lay in between. This CDR3 has 14 amino acids. Germline V lookup: CDR1 DFQATT, CDR2 SNEGSKA (reference sequence). The CDR3 DNA sequence: TGCAGTGCTAGAGGGACTGTGGGCAATCAGCCCCAGCATTTT. It codes for CSARGTVGNQPQHF.

In its sample, this clonotype was seen a few times. The chain uses TRBV21-1 and TRBJ1-5; TRBD1 is the table's D call, not checked against the DNA. TRBV21-1 is a known pseudogene. CDR3 size: 16 residues. The CDR3 spells CASSKMAGGRRIPQHF. The CDR3, as DNA: TGTGCCAGCAGCAAAATGGCAGGGGGCCGCCGGATCCCCCAGCATTTT.

This clonotype has at least ten counts. J is TRBJ1-1 and V is TRBV7-3, with 10 bases that match TRBD1. Trimming cost V 5 bases and J 5 bases; bases outside gene matches: 5. The V gene's germline CDR1 is SGHTA and CDR2 FQGTGA. The CDR3 sequence is 14 residues long. The CDR3 DNA reads as TGTGCCAGCAGCATATTGGGACAGGGGACTGAAGCTTTCTTT. Translating it yields CASSILGQGTEAFF.

The chain joins TRBV6-2 or TRBV6-3 to TRBJ2-3; D may be TRBD1 or TRBD2 (5 bases each). CDR3 length: 14 residues. The V gene lost 6 bases and the J gene lost 5 bases, with 15 bases spanning the gap. CDR1 and CDR2 (germline): MNHEY, SVGEGT. The CDR3 is CASRSAGGRDTQYF. The CDR3 DNA reads as TGTGCCAGCAGGTCAGCTGGGGGAAGAGATACGCAGTATTTT.

This clonotype has at least ten counts. The rearrangement uses TRBV7-3 and TRBJ1-1, with D possibly being TRBD1 (5 bases). The CDR3 loop spans 16 amino acids. Germline loops: CDR1 SGHTA, CDR2 FQGTGA. Trimming removed 1 base from V and 2 bases from J, with 14 bases in between. The CDR3 loop reads CASSLISGLPNTEAFF. The CDR3 region has the DNA TGTGCCAGCAGCTTAATATCGGGACTCCCCAACACTGAAGCTTTCTTT.

J is TRBJ1-1 and V is TRBV25-1; TRBD1 is a possible D gene (5 bases). The ends were cut back, 3 bases at V and 0 bases at J, with 14 bases in the middle. Germline assignment: CDR1 MGHDK and CDR2 SYGVNS. This CDR3 spans 16 amino acids. The CDR3 region is CASSDDSRKVNTEAFF. In nucleotides, the CDR3 is TGTGCCAGCAGTGACGACAGCAGGAAAGTGAACACTGAAGCTTTCTTT.

This clonotype turned up a few times. V usage is TRBV11-2 and J usage is TRBJ2-1; D is unclear. This CDR3 is 13 amino acids long. The germline V and J ends were trimmed by 0 bases and 5 bases, with 5 bases remaining between them. CDR1 and CDR2 from the germline V gene are SGHAT and FQNNGV. The chain's CDR3 is CASSLEGNNEQFF. CDR3 DNA: TGTGCCAGCAGCTTAGAAGGAAACAATGAGCAGTTCTTC.

This clonotype was observed at least ten times. The gene calls are TRBV7-6 and TRBJ2-3, with TRBD2 matching over 10 bases. Germline values: CDR1 SGHVS, CDR2 FNYEAQ. V was pared by 5 bases and J by 0 bases, with 5 bases of the junction left unmatched. The CDR3 runs 16 residues. CDR3: CASSPRTSGSTDTQYF. Here the CDR3 DNA reads TGTGCCAGCAGCCCCAGGACTAGCGGAAGCACAGATACGCAGTATTTT.

The chain is built from TRBV23-1 and TRBJ2-1; D is unresolved. TRBV23-1 is treated as an ORF (open reading frame) with a function not yet certain. Trimming shortened V by 4 bases and J by 7 bases, and 8 bases separated the two germline ends. CDR3 length equals 12 residues. The CDR3 loop reads CASSPTQNEQFF. For the CDR3, the DNA is TGCGCCAGCAGTCCGACCCAAAATGAGCAGTTCTTC.

This clonotype was seen a handful of times. This chain connects TRBV20-1 to TRBJ2-5, with TRBD1 matching 8 bases. V lost 3 bases to trimming and J lost 6 bases; unmatched junction nucleotides: 6. The CDR3 is made up of 13 amino acids. CDR1 is DFQATT, CDR2 SNEGSKA, per germline (reference sequence). The CDR3 DNA reads TGCAGTGCTAGTTCAGGGGGCATAAAGACCCAGTACTTC. Translated: CSASSGGIKTQYF.

In this sample, this clonotype turned up a few times. V usage is TRBV7-6 and J usage is TRBJ1-1, with D unclear. V lost 4 bases to trimming and J lost 4 bases, with 13 bases between them. This CDR3 region has 14 residues. Germline CDR1 SGHVS, CDR2 FNYEAQ. CDR3 nucleotide sequence: TGTGCCAGCAGCTCCTCTGGTATGGGCACTGAAGCTTTCTTT. It codes for CASSSSGMGTEAFF. Drawing the rest from reference TRBV7-6 and TRBJ1-1, the complete variable domain is GAGVSQSPRYKVTKRGQDVALRCDPISGHVSLYWYRQALGQGPEFLTYFNYEAQQDKSGLPNDRFSAERPEGSISTLTIQRTEQRDSAMYRCASSSSGMGTEAFFGQGTRLTVV.

This clonotype came up many times. This sequence joins TRBV9 and TRBJ1-1; no firm D call. Between the trimmed V and J ends, which lost 3 bases and 1 base, there was a span of 7 bases. This CDR3 has 13 amino acids. Germline-derived CDR1 and CDR2 are SGDLS and YYNGEE. The CDR3 sequence is CASSAQRNTEAFF. CDR3 DNA: TGTGCCAGCAGCGCACAGAGGAACACTGAAGCTTTCTTT. Complete variable domain (other parts from reference TRBV9 and TRBJ1-1): DSGVTQTPKHLITATGQRVTLRCSPRSGDLSVYWYQQSLDQGLQFLIQYYNGEERAKGNILERFSAQQFPDLHSELNLSSLELGDSALYFCASSAQRNTEAFFGQGTRLTVV.

This clonotype was counted between two and nine times. The rearrangement joins TRBV6-2 or TRBV6-3 to TRBJ1-5, with D tentatively TRBD1 (5 bases). The CDR3 has 12 amino acids. Germline V gene data show CDR1 as MNHEY and CDR2 as SVGEGT. V gave up 8 bases and J gave up 6 bases, with 11 bases separating them. In nucleotides, the CDR3 is TGTGCCAGCGGATTCGACAGTCAGCCCCAGCATTTT. Translated: CASGFDSQPQHF.

This clonotype was counted only a few times. The CDR3 DNA follows: TGCGCCAGCAGCCAGATGGGGGGCGGGTCATTCAGCTCTGGGGCCAACGTCCTGACTTTC. Translated: CASSQMGGGSFSSGANVLTF. This chain links TRBV5-1 with TRBJ2-6, with D perhaps assigned TRBD1 or TRBD2 (6 bases each). Germline values: CDR1 SGHRS, CDR2 YFSETQ. Trimming shortened V by 4 bases and J by 0 bases, and 23 bases separated the two germline ends. The CDR3 extends over 20 amino acids.

This clonotype was counted a few times. The rearrangement uses TRBV5-1 and TRBJ1-2; D is unclear. The V gene lost 3 bases and the J gene lost 8 bases, with 11 bases spanning the gap. Germline values: CDR1 SGHRS, CDR2 YFSETQ. The CDR3 is 12 amino acids. CDR3 DNA: TGCGCCAGCAGCTCGGCAAGCTCCGGCTACACCTTC. Encoded protein: CASSSASSGYTF.

This clonotype showed up many times. The V call is TRBV10-3, the J call TRBJ1-1; D is unresolved. V lost 3 bases, J lost 4 bases, and 6 bases lay in between. The CDR3 covers 12 residues. The germline gives CDR1 ENHRY, CDR2 SYGVKD. The CDR3 bases are TGTGCCATCAGTGAAATTGGCACTGAAGCTTTCTTT. It yields the protein CAISEIGTEAFF.